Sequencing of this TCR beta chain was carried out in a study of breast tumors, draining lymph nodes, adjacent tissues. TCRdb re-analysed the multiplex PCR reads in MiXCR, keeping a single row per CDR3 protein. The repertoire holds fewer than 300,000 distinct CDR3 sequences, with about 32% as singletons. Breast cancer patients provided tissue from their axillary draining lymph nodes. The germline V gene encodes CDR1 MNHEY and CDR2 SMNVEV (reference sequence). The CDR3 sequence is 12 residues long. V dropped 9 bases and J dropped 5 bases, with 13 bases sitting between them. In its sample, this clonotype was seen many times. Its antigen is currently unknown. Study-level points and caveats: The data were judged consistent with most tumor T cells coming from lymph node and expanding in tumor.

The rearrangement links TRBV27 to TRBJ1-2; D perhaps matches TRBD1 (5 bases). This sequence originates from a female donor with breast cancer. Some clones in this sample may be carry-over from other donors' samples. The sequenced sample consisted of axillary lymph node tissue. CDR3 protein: CASEDTWYGYTF. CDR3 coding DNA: TGTGCCAGTGAGGACACATGGTATGGCTACACCTTC.